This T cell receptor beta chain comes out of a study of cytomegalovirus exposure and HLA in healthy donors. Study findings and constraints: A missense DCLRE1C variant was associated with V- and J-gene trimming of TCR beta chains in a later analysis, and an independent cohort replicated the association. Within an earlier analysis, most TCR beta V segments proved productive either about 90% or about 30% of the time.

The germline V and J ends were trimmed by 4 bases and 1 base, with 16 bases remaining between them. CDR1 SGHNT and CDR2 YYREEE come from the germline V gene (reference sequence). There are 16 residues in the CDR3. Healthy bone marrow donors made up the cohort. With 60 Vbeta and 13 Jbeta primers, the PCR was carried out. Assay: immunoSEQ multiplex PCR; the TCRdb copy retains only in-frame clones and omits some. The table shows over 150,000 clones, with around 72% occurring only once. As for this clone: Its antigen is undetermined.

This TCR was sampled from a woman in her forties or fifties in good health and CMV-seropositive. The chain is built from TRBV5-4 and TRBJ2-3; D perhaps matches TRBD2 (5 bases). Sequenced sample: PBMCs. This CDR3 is CASSPRRSDRTDTQYF. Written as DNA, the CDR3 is TGTGCCAGCAGCCCCCGACGTAGCGACCGCACAGATACGCAGTATTTT.